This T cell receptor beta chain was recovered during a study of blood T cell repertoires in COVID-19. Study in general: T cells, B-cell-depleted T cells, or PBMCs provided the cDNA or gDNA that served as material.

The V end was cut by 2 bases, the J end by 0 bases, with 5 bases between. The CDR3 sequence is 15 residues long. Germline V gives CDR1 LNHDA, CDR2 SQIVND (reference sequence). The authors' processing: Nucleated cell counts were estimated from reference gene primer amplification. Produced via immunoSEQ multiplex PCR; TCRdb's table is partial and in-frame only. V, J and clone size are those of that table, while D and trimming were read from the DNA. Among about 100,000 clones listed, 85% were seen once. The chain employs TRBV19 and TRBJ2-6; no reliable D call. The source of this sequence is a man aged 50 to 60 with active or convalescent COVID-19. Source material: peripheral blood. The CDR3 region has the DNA TGTGCCAGTAGTATATCCGGCTCTGGGGCCAACGTCCTGACTTTC. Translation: CASSISGSGANVLTF.